This T cell receptor beta chain was sequenced in a study of blood T cell repertoires in COVID-19. Study overall: Sites across the United States, Italy and Spain contributed samples from acute and convalescent COVID-19. From T cells, B-cell-depleted T cells, or PBMCs came the material, which was cDNA or gDNA.

In the authors' methods: The authors estimated nucleated cell counts from reference gene primer amplification. Assay used: immunoSEQ multiplex PCR; TCRdb lists only in-frame clones, some missing. V, J and clone size derive from that table, while D and trimming were established from the DNA sequence. The table records some 11,000 clones, 70% to 90% of them present only once. This CDR3 is 15 amino acids long. The germline CDR1 and CDR2 sequences are MNHNS and SASEGT. Trimming took 3 bases from V and 1 from J; bases not matched to a gene: 6. Input material: peripheral blood. The source of this sequence is a man between 50 and 59 years old with active COVID-19. The rearrangement joins TRBV6-1 to TRBJ2-7, with TRBD2 matching 7 bases. The CDR3: CASSDPGLVSYEQYF. In DNA, the CDR3 is TGTGCCAGCAGTGACCCAGGACTAGTTTCCTACGAGCAGTACTTC.